These T cell receptor beta chains were read from a single sample in a study of T cells in Graves' hyperthyroidism and ophthalmopathy. Via MiXCR, TCRdb re-called the multiplex PCR reads, giving one row per CDR3 protein. This table holds around 500,000 distinct CDR3 sequences, around 15% found once. Sequencing was done on a sample of blood. These receptors all stem from a woman aged 18-29 years with Graves' hyperthyroidism. The CDR3 runs from the conserved cysteine through the conserved F or W. Each record gives: J gene, V gene, clone size, D gene, CDR3 DNA, CDR3 protein. A D gene is named only where the DNA matches it firmly. Some rows have no size entry. The others give once, few or many, or a class for an expanded clone.

j_call: TRBJ1-2; v_call: TRBV20-1; clone_size: many; d_call: TRBD1; cdr3_nt: TGCAGTGCTAGGCCTCCGGGACAGGGAACTAACTATGGCTACACCTTC; cdr3_aa: CSARPPGQGTNYGYTF
j_call: TRBJ1-2; v_call: TRBV7-3; clone_size: .; d_call: TRBD1; cdr3_nt: TGTGCCAGCAGCTCTGAACCCGGGACAGGGGGGTATGGCTACACCTTC; cdr3_aa: CASSSEPGTGGYGYTF
j_call: TRBJ2-2; v_call: TRBV20-1; clone_size: many; d_call: .; cdr3_nt: TGCAGTGTGATTCCCAGAGATGGGCTGCAAAACACCGGGGAGCTGTTTTTT; cdr3_aa: CSVIPRDGLQNTGELFF
j_call: TRBJ2-3; v_call: TRBV5-1; clone_size: .; d_call: .; cdr3_nt: TGCGCCAGCAGCTTGGCCCGCCGGCGGGATAGCACAAATACGCAGTATTTT; cdr3_aa: CASSLARRRDSTNTQYF
j_call: TRBJ2-1; v_call: TRBV12-3/TRBV12-4; clone_size: many; d_call: TRBD2; cdr3_nt: TGTGCCAGCAGTCCCCTTAGCGGGAGTGCGTCCAATGAGCAGTTCTTC; cdr3_aa: CASSPLSGSASNEQFF
j_call: TRBJ2-1; v_call: TRBV20-1; clone_size: many; d_call: .; cdr3_nt: TGCAGTGCTAGAGACCGACTAGAACGCAATGAGCAGTTCTTC; cdr3_aa: CSARDRLERNEQFF
j_call: TRBJ1-1; v_call: TRBV2; clone_size: many; d_call: TRBD1; cdr3_nt: TGTGCCAGCAGTGAACGACAGGGGGCGGGTACTGAAGCTTTCTTT; cdr3_aa: CASSERQGAGTEAFF
j_call: TRBJ2-3; v_call: TRBV9; clone_size: many; d_call: .; cdr3_nt: TGTGCCAGCAGCCCTAGTTGGATTAGCGGCACAGATACGCAGTATTTT; cdr3_aa: CASSPSWISGTDTQYF
j_call: TRBJ1-1; v_call: TRBV12-3/TRBV12-4; clone_size: many; d_call: .; cdr3_nt: TGTGCCAGCAGTTTATGGGGGAACACTGAAGCTTTCTTT; cdr3_aa: CASSLWGNTEAFF
j_call: TRBJ1-3; v_call: TRBV13; clone_size: .; d_call: .; cdr3_nt: TGTGCCAGCAGCCCAGAAGACGGACGCTCTGGAAACACCATATATTTT; cdr3_aa: CASSPEDGRSGNTIYF
j_call: TRBJ2-1; v_call: TRBV5-1; clone_size: .; d_call: .; cdr3_nt: TGCGCCAGCAGCCGGACAGAAAATGAGCAGTTCTTC; cdr3_aa: CASSRTENEQFF
j_call: TRBJ2-1; v_call: TRBV27; clone_size: .; d_call: .; cdr3_nt: TGTGCCAGCAGTTTTTCGACTCACCCCCTAGTTCGTGACAATGAGCAGTTCTTC; cdr3_aa: CASSFSTHPLVRDNEQFF
j_call: TRBJ2-5; v_call: TRBV28; clone_size: many; d_call: .; cdr3_nt: TGTGCCAGCTTGGACTACCAAGAGACCCAGTACTTC; cdr3_aa: CASLDYQETQYF
j_call: TRBJ2-7; v_call: TRBV19; clone_size: .; d_call: TRBD2; cdr3_nt: TGTGCCAGTGCTCTTAGCGGGAGAGCCTACGAGCAGTACTTC; cdr3_aa: CASALSGRAYEQYF
j_call: TRBJ2-4; v_call: TRBV3-1; clone_size: many; d_call: TRBD2; cdr3_nt: TGTGCCAGCAGCCACGATCTGGGACTAGCGGGAGACCTAGCCAAAAACATTCAGTACTTC; cdr3_aa: CASSHDLGLAGDLAKNIQYF